A selection of T cell receptor beta chains follows, all from one sample in a study of T-cell memory formation after mild COVID-19. A single record per CDR3 protein comes from TCRdb applying MiXCR to the 5' RACE reads. This sample has about 82,000 distinct CDR3 sequences, with around 16% found just once. The sequencing input was PBMCs or a T cell subset sorted from them (not recorded which). The receptors originated from a man between 18 and 29 years old who had mild COVID-19 (a few samples of this study predate the infection). Cell type and time point are not known. The CDR3 runs from the conserved cysteine through the conserved F or W. A D gene is named only where the DNA matches it firmly. Rows may omit the clone size; those that give it use once, few, many or a size class.

clone_size	v_call	d_call	j_call	cdr3_length	cdr3_nt	cdr3_aa
few	TRBV4-3	TRBD1	TRBJ2-1	16	TGCGCCAGCAGCCCCCGTCACACAGGGGCGAACCATGAGCAGTTCTTC	CASSPRHTGANHEQFF
-	TRBV7-9	-	TRBJ2-5	16	TGTGCCAGCAGAGGACGGGGGGCAATTAGCCAAGAGACCCAGTACTTC	CASRGRGAISQETQYF
-	TRBV7-6	-	TRBJ1-5	18	TGTGCCAGCAGCTTAGCGGTCCCAGGGGAGTACGGGGATCAGCCCCAGCATTTT	CASSLAVPGEYGDQPQHF
few	TRBV9	-	TRBJ2-3	17	TGTGCCAGCAGCGTAGAAGGATCAGGGGTTCTCACAGATACGCAGTATTTT	CASSVEGSGVLTDTQYF
few	TRBV14	-	TRBJ2-5	13	TGTGCCAGCAGCCAAGGCCTACTAGAGACCCAGTACTTC	CASSQGLLETQYF
few	TRBV20-1	-	TRBJ2-5	14	TGCAGTGCTTCCCCGCTGGGACACGGAGAGACCCAGTACTTC	CSASPLGHGETQYF
-	TRBV5-6	-	TRBJ1-1	14	TGTGCCAGCAGCTTGCAACTGCTCTCATATGAAGCTTTCTTT	CASSLQLLSYEAFF
many	TRBV7-9	-	TRBJ2-1	14	TGTGCCAGCAGCTTGGAGGACGGGCTGAATGAGCAGTTCTTC	CASSLEDGLNEQFF
few	TRBV7-9	-	TRBJ2-3	16	TGTGCCAGCAGCCCCAGGGGAGGGAGCCCAACAGATACGCAGTATTTT	CASSPRGGSPTDTQYF
-	TRBV7-9	TRBD1	TRBJ2-6	17	TGTGCCAGCAGCCAAATAACAGGACAGGGCCTCTCTGACGTCCTGACTTTC	CASSQITGQGLSDVLTF
many	TRBV7-2	TRBD2	TRBJ2-5	15	TGTGCCAGCAGCGTTAGCGGGGGGGCCCGGGAGACCCAGTACTTC	CASSVSGGARETQYF
many	TRBV29-1	-	TRBJ2-5	12	TGCAGCGTTGAACGTCGGGGAGAGACCCAGTACTTC	CSVERRGETQYF
-	TRBV20-1	-	TRBJ2-1	13	TGCAGTGCTCAGTCCCCAACCTACAATGAGCAGTTCTTC	CSAQSPTYNEQFF
few	TRBV7-2	-	TRBJ2-3	15	TGTGCCAGCAGCTTACAGGTCAGGGACACAGATACGCAGTATTTT	CASSLQVRDTDTQYF
few	TRBV15	TRBD2	TRBJ2-1	15	TGTGCCACCAGCCCCCGTCGGGGGGACTACAATGAGCAGTTCTTC	CATSPRRGDYNEQFF
few	TRBV6-5	TRBD1	TRBJ2-4	17	TGTGCCAGCAGCCCCGGGACAGGGGAACGGGCCAAAAACATTCAGTACTTC	CASSPGTGERAKNIQYF
-	TRBV10-3	TRBD1	TRBJ2-1	15	TGTGCCATCAGTGGTGACAGGGGGCAGGACAATGAGCAGTTCTTC	CAISGDRGQDNEQFF
few	TRBV7-2	TRBD1	TRBJ1-5	18	TGTGCCAGCAGTAGCTTCGGGGGGACAGCCTATAGCAATCAGCCCCAGCATTTT	CASSSFGGTAYSNQPQHF